The 19 T cell receptor beta chains presented below share a single source sample, sequenced in a study of blood T cell repertoires in COVID-19. Profiling relied on immunoSEQ multiplex PCR, and the TCRdb table lists in-frame clones only, not all of them. Among roughly 68,000 clones listed, 70% to 90% were seen once. The sample taken for sequencing was peripheral blood. Source of these receptors: a woman aged 65 to 85 with acute or convalescent COVID-19.

V is TRBV6-6 and J is TRBJ1-6; 8 bases are a match to TRBD1. The junction had 11 bases not matched to a gene; V was cut back by 6 bases and J by 10 bases. The length of the CDR3 is 15 residues. Germline assignment: CDR1 MNHNY and CDR2 SVGAGI (reference sequence). CDR3 sequence (DNA): TGTGCCAGCAGCCCTCGGACAGGGTTGAACTCACCCCTCCACTTT. This codes for CASSPRTGLNSPLHF.

This clone appeared a single time. The rearrangement joins TRBV3-1 (or the pseudogene TRBV3-2) to TRBJ2-3; the match to TRBD2 covers 7 bases. Unmatched junction bases numbered 6, after V lost 3 bases and J lost 0 bases. Germline CDR1 and CDR2: LGHDT and YNNKEL (reference sequence). The CDR3 contains 16 residues. In DNA, the CDR3 is TGTGCCAGCAGCCACCGTAGCGGGCTCAGCACAGATACGCAGTATTTT. It yields the protein CASSHRSGLSTDTQYF.

The chain uses TRBV28 and TRBJ2-3; perhaps TRBD2 as D (5 bases). From germline, CDR1 is MDHEN and CDR2 SYDVKM. V dropped 2 bases and J dropped 0 bases, with 12 bases sitting between them. There are 16 residues in the CDR3. CDR3 sequence (DNA): TGTGCCAGCAGTTTACGGCTAGCCATTAGCACAGATACGCAGTATTTT. It specifies CASSLRLAISTDTQYF.

The J gene is TRBJ2-7, the V gene TRBV9, with 9 bases identical to TRBD2. The V segment lost 4 bases and the J segment 2 bases; nucleotides outside the gene matches: 4. This CDR3 comprises 14 residues. The V gene's germline CDR1 is SGDLS and CDR2 YYNGEE. CDR3 residues: CASSPSGVAYEQYF. Here the CDR3 DNA reads TGTGCCAGCAGCCCTAGCGGGGTTGCCTACGAGCAGTACTTC.

The genes are TRBV19 and TRBJ2-1, with D possibly matching TRBD2 (5 bases). The length of the CDR3 is 15 residues. V was trimmed by 1 base and J by 0 bases, leaving 7 bases between them. The germline gives CDR1 LNHDA, CDR2 SQIVND (reference sequence). The CDR3 sequence: CASSIAGSSYNEQFF. The CDR3 DNA follows: TGTGCCAGTAGTATAGCGGGAAGCTCCTACAATGAGCAGTTCTTC.

The chain is built from TRBV18 and TRBJ1-5, with 9 bases aligning to TRBD1. The CDR3 totals 14 residues. CDR1 and CDR2 (germline): KGHSH, LQKENI. The trim removed 6 bases at V and 8 bases at J, leaving 8 bases unmatched. The CDR3 is CASSLTGGGEPQHF. CDR3 DNA sequence: TGTGCCAGCTCCCTAACAGGGGGCGGGGAGCCCCAGCATTTT.

CDR3 protein: CASSLALGLSGANVLTF. CDR3 in DNA: TGTGCCAGCAGCTTGGCGCTGGGACTCTCTGGGGCCAACGTCCTGACTTTC. This rearrangement joins TRBV5-5 to TRBJ2-6; D perhaps matches TRBD2 (6 bases). V lost 0 bases to trimming and J lost 0 bases, with 10 bases between them. This CDR3 is 17 amino acids long. The germline gives CDR1 SGHKS, CDR2 YYEKEE (reference sequence). The full variable domain, with the rest looked up from reference TRBV5-5 and TRBJ2-6, is DAGVTQSPTHLIKTRGQQVTLRCSPISGHKSVSWYQQVLGQGPQFIFQYYEKEERGRGNFPDRFSARQFPNYSSELNVNALLLGDSALYLCASSLALGLSGANVLTFGAGSRLTVL.

This clone was counted once. The DNA of the CDR3 is TGCAGCGCAGAAGGGACACTAAACACTGAAGCTTTCTTT. As protein: CSAEGTLNTEAFF. V usage is TRBV29-1 and J usage is TRBJ1-1; possibly TRBD1 for D (6 bases). CDR3 length: 13 residues. The V gene lost 7 bases and the J gene lost 2 bases, with 14 bases spanning the gap. Germline V gene sequence: CDR1 SQVTM, CDR2 ANQGSEA.

The CDR3 DNA is TGTGCCAGCAGCCCATGGACAGGGAAGGCAGATACGCAGTATTTT. This encodes CASSPWTGKADTQYF. This chain links TRBV7-3 with TRBJ2-3; 8 bases fit TRBD1. The CDR3 runs 15 residues. Germline V gene lookup returns CDR1 SGHTA and CDR2 FQGTGA. With 5 bases clipped from V and 4 bases from J, the junction kept 8 bases outside the gene matches. Based on the CDR3 plus reference TRBV7-3 and TRBJ2-3, the full variable domain is GAGVSQTPSNKVTEKGKYVELRCDPISGHTALYWYRQSLGQGPEFLIYFQGTGAADDSGLPNDRFFAVRPEGSVSTLKIQRTERGDSAVYLCASSPWTGKADTQYFGPGTRLTVL.

This clone has a single count. The gene calls are TRBV2 and TRBJ1-2; 8 bases are shared with TRBD1. J was trimmed by 4 bases and V by 4 bases; bases with no gene match: 5. The germline V gene has CDR1 SNHLY and CDR2 FYNNEI. This CDR3 has 14 residues. CDR3 nucleotides: TGTGCCAGCAGTGGGACAGGGATTTCCTATGGCTACACCTTC. Protein sequence: CASSGTGISYGYTF.

The chain uses TRBV27 and TRBJ1-6, with D possibly TRBD1 on 5 matching bases. The CDR3 is 16 residues long. Looked up from germline, CDR1 is MNHEY and CDR2 is SMNVEV (reference sequence). V was shortened by 2 bases and J by 7 bases, with 15 bases between the two germline ends. This CDR3 is CASSLRGSSLNSPLHF. The DNA of the CDR3 is TGTGCCAGCAGTTTAAGGGGCTCTAGTTTGAATTCACCCCTCCACTTT.

The CDR3 DNA reads as TGTGCCAGCAGCTTCCCAGGGAACTATGGCTACACCTTC. Its protein is CASSFPGNYGYTF. The chain recombines TRBV7-9 with TRBJ1-2; the D gene is possibly TRBD1 (5 bases). Trimming stripped 3 bases from V and 2 bases from J, with 7 bases between. Germline V gene sequence: CDR1 SEHNR, CDR2 FQNEAQ (reference sequence). The CDR3 consists of 13 residues.

The chain couples TRBV4-2 to TRBJ1-4, with 8 bases lining up with TRBD1. Germline values: CDR1 LGHNA, CDR2 YNFKEQ. CDR3 size: 16 residues. V lost 3 bases and J lost 7; bases outside the gene matches: 10. CDR3 DNA: TGTGCCAGCAGCCATACGAAACAGGGGGGAGGTGAAAAACTGTTTTTT. This translates into CASSHTKQGGGEKLFF.

The rearrangement uses TRBV9 and TRBJ2-1; 15 bases agree with TRBD2. CDR3 length: 17 amino acids. The germline V gene encodes CDR1 SGDLS and CDR2 YYNGEE. V was clipped by 0 bases and J by 7 bases; unmatched bases: 5. The CDR3 nucleotides read TGTGCCAGCAGCGTAGGGACTAGCGGGGGGGTTGGGAATGAGCAGTTCTTC. Its translation is CASSVGTSGGVGNEQFF. Full variable domain (missing parts from reference TRBV9 and TRBJ2-1): DSGVTQTPKHLITATGQRVTLRCSPRSGDLSVYWYQQSLDQGLQFLIQYYNGEERAKGNILERFSAQQFPDLHSELNLSSLELGDSALYFCASSVGTSGGVGNEQFFGPGTRLTVL.

This clone was observed a single time. The chain is built from TRBV28 and TRBJ2-4; 8 bases are a match to TRBD1. This CDR3 region has 14 residues. The J segment lost 5 bases and the V segment lost 7 bases, leaving 7 bases of the junction unmatched. Germline loops: CDR1 MDHEN, CDR2 SYDVKM. DNA of the CDR3: TGTGCCAGCAACACACAGGGGGGCCAAAACATTCAGTACTTC. Translating it yields CASNTQGGQNIQYF.

V usage is TRBV10-3 and J usage is TRBJ1-1, with 9 bases fitting TRBD1. V gave up 3 bases and J gave up 4 bases; unmatched junction bases: 9. The CDR3 has 16 residues. Germline CDR1 is ENHRY and CDR2 is SYGVKD. This chain's CDR3 is CAISETPGQGPTEAFF. For the CDR3, the DNA is TGTGCCATCAGTGAAACTCCGGGACAGGGTCCCACTGAAGCTTTCTTT.

The chain couples TRBV6-6 to TRBJ1-5; 10 bases agree with TRBD1. The germline CDR1 and CDR2 sequences are MNHNY and SVGAGI (reference sequence). The CDR3 covers 19 residues. The junction had 14 bases not matched to a gene; V was cut back by 6 bases and J by 0 bases. CDR3 bases: TGTGCCAGCAGCCGAAACCCGGGACAGGGGCACTTTAGCAATCAGCCCCAGCATTTT. It is translated as CASSRNPGQGHFSNQPQHF.

The rearrangement links TRBV2 to TRBJ1-5; a weak D match, TRBD1 (6 bases). V lost 3 bases to trimming and J lost 4 bases, with 13 bases between them. The CDR3 length is 15 residues. Germline CDR1 SNHLY, CDR2 FYNNEI. CDR3 sequence: CASSEGRGRNQPQHF. The DNA for the CDR3 is TGTGCCAGCAGTGAGGGCAGGGGACGAAATCAGCCCCAGCATTTT.

This chain joins TRBV5-1 and TRBJ1-1, with D perhaps matching TRBD1 (5 bases). The V gene's germline CDR1 is SGHRS and CDR2 YFSETQ. This CDR3 has 11 residues. The V gene lost 3 bases and the J gene lost 7 bases, with 7 bases spanning the gap. CDR3: CASSYDSEAFF. In DNA, the CDR3 is TGCGCCAGCAGCTACGACAGTGAAGCTTTCTTT.